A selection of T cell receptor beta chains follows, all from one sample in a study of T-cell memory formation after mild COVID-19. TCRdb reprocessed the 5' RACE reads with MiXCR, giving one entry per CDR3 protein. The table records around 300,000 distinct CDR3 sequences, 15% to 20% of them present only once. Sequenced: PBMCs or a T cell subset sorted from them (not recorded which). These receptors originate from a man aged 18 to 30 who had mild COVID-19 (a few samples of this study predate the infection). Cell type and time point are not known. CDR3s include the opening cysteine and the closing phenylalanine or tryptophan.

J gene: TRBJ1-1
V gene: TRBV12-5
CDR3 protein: CASGLGYRGTEAFF

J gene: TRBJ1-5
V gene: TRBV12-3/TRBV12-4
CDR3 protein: CASSPRTGADQPQHF

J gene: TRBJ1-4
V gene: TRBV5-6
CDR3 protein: CASSEQGAQGEKLFF

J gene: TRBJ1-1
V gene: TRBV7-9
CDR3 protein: CASSFPQYTEAFF

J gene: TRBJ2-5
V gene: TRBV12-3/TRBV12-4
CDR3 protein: CASSFLQAQETQYF

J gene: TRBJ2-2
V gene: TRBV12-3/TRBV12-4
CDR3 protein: CASSRDRGEPGELFF

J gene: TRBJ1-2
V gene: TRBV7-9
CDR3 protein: CASSLETGQGYTF

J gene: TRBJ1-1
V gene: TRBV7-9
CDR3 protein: CASSFRDTKAFF

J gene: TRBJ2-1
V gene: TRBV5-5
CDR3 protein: CASSSVRANEQFF

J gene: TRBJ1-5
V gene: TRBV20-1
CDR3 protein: CSARDFRIHQPQHF

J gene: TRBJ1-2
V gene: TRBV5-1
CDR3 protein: CASSLATGVGYGYTF

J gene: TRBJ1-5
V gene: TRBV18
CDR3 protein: CASSRYGTENQPQHF

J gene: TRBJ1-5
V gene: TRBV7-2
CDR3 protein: CASSFSGGSNQPQHF

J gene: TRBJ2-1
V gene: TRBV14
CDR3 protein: CASSQLTDEQFF

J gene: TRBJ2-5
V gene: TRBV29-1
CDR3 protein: CSVEDLKLPQYF

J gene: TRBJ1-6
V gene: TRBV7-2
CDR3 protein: CASSLGFQDLHF

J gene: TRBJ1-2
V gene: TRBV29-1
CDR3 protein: CSAGMWDKHNYGYTF

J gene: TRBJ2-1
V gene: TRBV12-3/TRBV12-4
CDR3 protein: CASSSRSGGANEQFF

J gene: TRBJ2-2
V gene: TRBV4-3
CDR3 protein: CASSQDMGAPNTGELFF

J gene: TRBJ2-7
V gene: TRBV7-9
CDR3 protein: CASSQRTGVGYEQYF

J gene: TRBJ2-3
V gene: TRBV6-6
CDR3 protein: CASSPTPGTSTDTQYF

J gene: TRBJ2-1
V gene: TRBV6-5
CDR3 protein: CASSYRGTTGNEQFF

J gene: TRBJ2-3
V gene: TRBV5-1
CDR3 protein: CASSADSAGDTQYF

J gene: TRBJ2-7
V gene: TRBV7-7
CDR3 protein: CASSLLGGYEQYF

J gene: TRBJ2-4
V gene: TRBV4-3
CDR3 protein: CASSLFRDSPSQYF

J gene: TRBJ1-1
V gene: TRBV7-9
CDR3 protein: CASSFPGTGTWNTEAFF

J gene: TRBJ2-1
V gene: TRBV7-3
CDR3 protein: CASSPQGGRSYNEQFF

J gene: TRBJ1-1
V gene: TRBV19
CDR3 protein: CASGQTRTGTLNTEAFF

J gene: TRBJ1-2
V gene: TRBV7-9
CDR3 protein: CASSRWDSYGYTF

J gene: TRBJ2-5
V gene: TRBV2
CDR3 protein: CASSARPQLAVETQYF

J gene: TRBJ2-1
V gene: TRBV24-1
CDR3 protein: CATSDFDPDRGWEQFF

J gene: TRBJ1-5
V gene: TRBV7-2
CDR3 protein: CASSSVGQPQHF

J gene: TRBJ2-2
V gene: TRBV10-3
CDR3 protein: CASRDSNTGELFF

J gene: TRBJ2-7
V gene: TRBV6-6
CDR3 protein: CASSYSGAGDEQYF

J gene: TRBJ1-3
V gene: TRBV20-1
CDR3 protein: CSAPGLGGNTIYF

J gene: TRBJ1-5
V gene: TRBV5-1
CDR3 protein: CASSLGPGSNNQPQHF

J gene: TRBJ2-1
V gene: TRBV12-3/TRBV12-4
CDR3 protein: CASRDRRNNEQFF

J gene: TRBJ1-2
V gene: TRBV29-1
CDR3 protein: CSVEDSPRFGGYTF

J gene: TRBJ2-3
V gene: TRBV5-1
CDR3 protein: CASSLGQGARDTQYF

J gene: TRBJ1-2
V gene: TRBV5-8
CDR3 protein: CASSIDRDYGYTF

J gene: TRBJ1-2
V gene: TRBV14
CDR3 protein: CASSQQVSYGYTF

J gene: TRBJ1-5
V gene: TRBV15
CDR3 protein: CATSRDVAGPSNQPQHF

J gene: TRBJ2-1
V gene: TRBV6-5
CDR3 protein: CASRGTGEINEQFF

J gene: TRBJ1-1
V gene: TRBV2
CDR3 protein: CASSDRGRDTEAFF

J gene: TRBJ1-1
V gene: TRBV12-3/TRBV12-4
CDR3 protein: CASNRRGIDTEAFF

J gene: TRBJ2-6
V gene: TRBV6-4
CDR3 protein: CASSGQGASGANVLTF

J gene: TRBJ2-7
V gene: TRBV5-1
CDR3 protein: CASSFGTSGGYSYEQYF

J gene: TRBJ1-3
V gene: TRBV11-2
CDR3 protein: CASSLEVTGAGNTIYF

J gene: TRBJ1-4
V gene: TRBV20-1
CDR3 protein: CSARPGQGNEKLFF

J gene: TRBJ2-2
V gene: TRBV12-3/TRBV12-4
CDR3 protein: CASSLTDRTAGELFF

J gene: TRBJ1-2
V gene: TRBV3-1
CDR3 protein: CASSQGRQGLIYGYTF

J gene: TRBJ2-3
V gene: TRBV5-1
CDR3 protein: CASSLGTDDTQYF

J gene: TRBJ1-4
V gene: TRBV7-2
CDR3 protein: CASSLAPNEKLFF

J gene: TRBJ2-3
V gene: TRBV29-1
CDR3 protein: CSVPQGGTDTQYF

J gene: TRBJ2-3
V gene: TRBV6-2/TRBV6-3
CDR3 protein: CASRPTGDTQYF